Following are 8 T cell receptor beta chains from one sample sequenced in a study of cytomegalovirus exposure and HLA in healthy donors. Primers: 60 Vbeta forward and 13 Jbeta reverse. Sequencing was performed with immunoSEQ multiplex PCR; in TCRdb, only in-frame clones are kept and a portion is missing. The top ten clones hold roughly 3.5% of a sample with 100,000 to 150,000 clones, around 82% of them seen once. The sample consisted of PBMCs. The receptors shown here come from a woman between 40 and 50 years old in good health and CMV-seropositive.

With regard to this clone: One end of the junction does not line up with germline, which may come from a read error. The CDR3: CASSVDDRDRASYEQYF. The DNA for the CDR3 is TGTGCCAGCAGTGTAGACGACCGGGACAGGGCTTCCTACGAGCAGTACTTC. J is TRBJ2-7 and V is TRBV9; 9 positions match TRBD1. The CDR3 sequence is 17 residues long. Germline V gene sequence: CDR1 SGDLS, CDR2 YYNGEE.

In DNA form, the CDR3 reads TGTGCCAGCAGCAAAGAACCGGGACAGGGCATATACGAGCAGTACTTC. It is translated as CASSKEPGQGIYEQYF. The chain combines TRBV21-1 with TRBJ2-7; the D segment call TRBD1 is taken from the table without a DNA check. TRBV21-1 is noted as a pseudogene. The CDR3 has 16 amino acids.

This chain connects TRBV5-1 to TRBJ1-5, with D perhaps TRBD1 (5 bases). V was cut by 1 base and J by 7 bases, with 9 bases left in between. The CDR3 consists of 13 residues. In germline, CDR1 is SGHRS, CDR2 YFSETQ. In DNA form, the CDR3 reads TGCGCCAGCAGCTTGCTTGGGGGGCAGCCCCAGCATTTT. Translating it yields CASSLLGGQPQHF.

This chain connects TRBV2 to TRBJ1-2, with D perhaps TRBD1 (6 bases). From germline, CDR1 is SNHLY and CDR2 FYNNEI. Trimming took off 6 bases at V and 3 bases at J, with 11 bases between the two ends. CDR3 length: 13 amino acids. CDR3 nucleotide sequence: TGTGCCAGCAGGGGGGCTTCAGACTATGGCTACACCTTC. This gives the protein CASRGASDYGYTF.

The chain is built from TRBV15 and TRBJ2-2; tentative D call: TRBD2 (5 bases). Trimming pared 6 bases from V and 7 bases from J, leaving 12 bases between. The CDR3 is made up of 13 amino acids. CDR1 is LNHNV, CDR2 YYDKDF, per germline (reference sequence). The DNA for the CDR3 is TGTGCCACCAGAGCCACTAGTGTCGGGGAGCTGTTTTTT. Translating it yields CATRATSVGELFF.

This clone occurred once. The chain recombines TRBV5-1 with TRBJ2-5; TRBD2 is a possible D gene (7 bases). The CDR3 contains 16 residues. Trimming removed 4 bases at V and 1 base at J, with 17 bases between. CDR1 is SGHRS and CDR2 is YFSETQ in the germline V gene. CDR3 residues: CASSNNLGGAQETQYF. For the CDR3, the DNA is TGCGCCAGCAGCAACAATCTAGGGGGGGCCCAAGAGACCCAGTACTTC.

The chain recombines TRBV5-1 with TRBJ2-7; D might be TRBD2 (6 bases). From germline, CDR1 is SGHRS and CDR2 YFSETQ. The V end lost 0 bases, the J end lost 4 bases, and 14 bases lay between the germline ends. The CDR3 contains 15 residues. CDR3 loop: CASSLEWDSRYEQYF. The CDR3 region has the DNA TGCGCCAGCAGCTTGGAGTGGGACTCTCGGTACGAGCAGTACTTC.

This rearrangement joins TRBV6-6 to TRBJ1-1; D gene unclear. V was cut by 5 bases and J by 1 base, with 8 bases left in between. The CDR3 consists of 13 residues. Germline lookup yields CDR1 MNHNY and CDR2 SVGAGI (reference sequence). The CDR3 nucleotides read TGTGCCAGCAGTATATACAGGAACACTGAAGCTTTCTTT. It yields the protein CASSIYRNTEAFF.